The source of this TCR beta chain is a study of T cell responses to AZD1222 COVID-19 vaccine. V shed 4 bases and J 0 bases; nucleotides not matched to a gene: 4. The CDR3 has 15 residues. Germline V lookup: CDR1 MGHRA, CDR2 YSYEKL. Assay used: immunoSEQ multiplex PCR; TCRdb lists only in-frame clones, some missing. The table records more than 110,000 clones, 75% to 90% of them present only once. Study findings and constraints: Epitopes outside B.1.351 and B.1.1.7 mutated regions reportedly drew nearly half of spike TCRs. Possibly, clonal diversity was underestimated; donors were largely white British and included more females. Two AZD1222 doses significantly raised spike-specific TCR breadth and depth over controls.

Details on this clone: No antigen is known for it.

The sequence came from an adult in good health. The chain carries TRBV4-1 and TRBJ2-7, with 9 bases identical to TRBD2. Sequences were derived from peripheral blood, sampled on day 0 of AZD1222 vaccination. The CDR3: CASSPRLAVSYEQYF. CDR3 bases: TGCGCCAGCAGCCCCAGACTAGCGGTCTCCTACGAGCAGTACTTC.